This entry lists 20 T cell receptor beta chains sequenced from one sample in a study of T cell responses to AZD1222 COVID-19 vaccine. Only in-frame clones appear in the TCRdb table, and some are missing; sequencing was by immunoSEQ multiplex PCR. The table shows 100,000 to 150,000 clones, with 89% occurring only once. Sample: peripheral blood, taken on day 0 of AZD1222 vaccination. Receptor source: an adult in good health.

The CDR3 region is CASSHGGNQPQHF. In DNA form, the CDR3 reads TGTGCCAGCAGCCATGGTGGCAATCAGCCCCAGCATTTT. V and J are TRBV27 and TRBJ1-5; D remains ambiguous. Trimming left V 6 bases short and J 2 bases short, with 8 bases between. The CDR3 length is 13 residues. Germline V gene sequence: CDR1 MNHEY, CDR2 SMNVEV (reference sequence).

This chain links TRBV6-4 with TRBJ1-5; TRBD1 might be the D (5 bases). CDR3 length: 13 residues. V lost 8 bases and J lost 0, with 8 bases in between. Per germline, CDR1 MRHNA and CDR2 SNTAGT. The CDR3 region is CASSTDSNQPQHF. Written as DNA, the CDR3 is TGTGCCAGCTCGACAGATAGCAATCAGCCCCAGCATTTT.

The rearrangement uses TRBV7-3 and TRBJ1-4; maybe TRBD1 (6 bases). The germline gives CDR1 SGHTA, CDR2 FQGTGA. V dropped 5 bases and J dropped 0 bases, with 22 bases sitting between them. CDR3 size: 19 residues. This chain's CDR3 is CASSPLRGTSPATNEKLFF. The CDR3 bases are TGTGCCAGCAGCCCCCTTCGGGGGACATCTCCTGCAACTAATGAAAAACTGTTTTTT.

The gene calls are TRBV5-1 and TRBJ2-7; 7 nucleotides match TRBD2. CDR1 SGHRS and CDR2 YFSETQ come from the germline V gene. The CDR3 runs 15 residues. The J segment lost 6 bases and the V segment lost 1 base, leaving 10 bases of the junction unmatched. This CDR3 reads CASSLLDRGVGEQYF. In DNA form, the CDR3 reads TGCGCCAGCAGCTTGTTGGATCGGGGGGTCGGCGAGCAGTACTTC.

This chain links TRBV4-1 with TRBJ1-1; D is uncertain. The CDR3 contains 14 residues. V shed 7 bases and J shed 3 bases, with 15 bases lying between them. The germline gives CDR1 MGHRA, CDR2 YSYEKL. The CDR3 DNA follows: TGCGCCAGCAAAGCCCCCTTCGCGGACACTGAAGCTTTCTTT. It specifies CASKAPFADTEAFF.

J is TRBJ2-3 and V is TRBV6-5, with D possibly being TRBD1 (6 bases). The CDR3 runs 13 residues. CDR1 and CDR2 (germline): MNHEY, SVGAGI. V gave up 6 bases and J gave up 1 base, with 8 bases separating them. The CDR3 region is CASRQGRTDTQYF. In nucleotides, the CDR3 is TGTGCCAGCAGACAGGGACGCACAGATACGCAGTATTTT.

CDR3 in DNA: TGTGCCTGGAGGGCACAGAACACCGGGGAGCTGTTTTTT. It is translated as CAWRAQNTGELFF. This chain links TRBV30 with TRBJ2-2, with D hard to call. Germline-derived CDR1 and CDR2 are GTSNPN and SVGIG (reference sequence). Trimming removed 3 bases at V and 1 base at J, with 6 bases between. CDR3 length equals 13 residues.

The V and J genes are TRBV19 and TRBJ1-3, with unresolved D. The V end lost 6 bases, the J end lost 5 bases, and 8 bases lay between the germline ends. CDR1 LNHDA and CDR2 SQIVND come from the germline V gene (reference sequence). The CDR3 has 12 residues. Here the CDR3 reads CASSLQRNTIYF. Here the CDR3 DNA reads TGTGCCAGTAGCCTCCAGCGAAACACCATATATTTT.

J is TRBJ2-5 and V is TRBV10-3, with 8 bases matching TRBD2. Germline V gene sequence: CDR1 ENHRY, CDR2 SYGVKD. CDR3 length: 15 residues. The V gene end was trimmed by 5 bases and the J gene end by 2 bases; junction bases not matched to a gene: 7. The CDR3 DNA reads as TGTGCCATCAGTACAGGACTAGCTGCTCAAGAGACCCAGTACTTC. Translating it yields CAISTGLAAQETQYF.

V and J are TRBV7-2 and TRBJ2-7; D might be TRBD2 (5 bases). This CDR3 has 14 amino acids. CDR1 SGHTA and CDR2 FQGNSA come from the germline V gene. V gave up 3 bases and J gave up 3 bases, with 12 bases separating them. The CDR3 DNA reads as TGTGCCAGCAGCTTCCGAGAGGGTAACTACGAGCAGTACTTC. It translates to CASSFREGNYEQYF. The full variable domain, rest sourced from reference TRBV7-2 and TRBJ2-7, is GAGVSQSPSNKVTEKGKDVELRCDPISGHTALYWYRQSLGQGLEFLIYFQGNSAPDKSGLPSDRFSAERTGGSVSTLTIQRTQQEDSAVYLCASSFREGNYEQYFGPGTRLTVT.

The rearrangement links TRBV9 to TRBJ1-1; 9 bases are a match to TRBD1. Germline values: CDR1 SGDLS, CDR2 YYNGEE. V dropped 3 bases and J dropped 11; count of bases not matched to a gene: 26. The CDR3 is 19 amino acids. Written as DNA, the CDR3 is TGTGCCAGCAGCGGACCATCACCTTGGGGACAGGGAAGGTTAGATCAGGCTTTCTTT. Residues: CASSGPSPWGQGRLDQAFF. Full variable domain (remainder filled in from reference TRBV9 and TRBJ1-1): DSGVTQTPKHLITATGQRVTLRCSPRSGDLSVYWYQQSLDQGLQFLIQYYNGEERAKGNILERFSAQQFPDLHSELNLSSLELGDSALYFCASSGPSPWGQGRLDQAFFGQGTRLTVV.

This sequence joins TRBV21-1 and TRBJ1-1. TRBV21-1 is flagged as a pseudogene. This CDR3 has 15 amino acids. The CDR3 region is CASSKTVIRDTEAFF. CDR3 nucleotide sequence: TGTGCCAGCAGCAAGACGGTCATTAGGGACACTGAAGCTTTCTTT.

The V gene is TRBV19, the J gene TRBJ1-2; 9 bases match TRBD1. The V gene end was trimmed by 4 bases and the J gene end by 8 bases; junction bases not matched to a gene: 23. The CDR3 is 19 residues long. The germline V gene encodes CDR1 LNHDA and CDR2 SQIVND (reference sequence). The CDR3 region is CASSSPYRGTGPLRRGYTF. CDR3 sequence (DNA): TGTGCCAGTAGTAGCCCGTACAGAGGGACAGGGCCCCTACGGAGGGGCTACACCTTC.

V is TRBV28 and J is TRBJ2-4; either TRBD1 or TRBD2 may supply D (5 bases each). Germline CDR1 reads MDHEN; CDR2 reads SYDVKM. Trimming took 2 bases from V and 0 from J, leaving 5 bases between them. This CDR3 spans 14 amino acids. The CDR3 here is CASSLGGAKNIQYF. CDR3 DNA: TGTGCCAGCAGTTTAGGGGGAGCCAAAAACATTCAGTACTTC.

This chain's CDR3 is CASSLTGVTGELFF. In nucleotides, the CDR3 is TGTGCCAGCAGCTTAACGGGAGTTACCGGGGAGCTGTTTTTT. The chain is built from TRBV11-3 and TRBJ2-2, with D possibly being TRBD2 (6 bases). V lost 2 bases and J 5 bases, leaving 9 bases between the germline ends. Germline values: CDR1 SGHNT, CDR2 YENEEA. The CDR3 runs to 14 residues.

The rearrangement joins TRBV7-9 to TRBJ2-7; 8 bases fit TRBD1. The CDR3 length is 15 residues. CDR1 is SEHNR and CDR2 is FQNEAQ in the germline V gene (reference sequence). Trimming removed 3 bases from V and 0 bases from J; junction bases left unmatched: 4. CDR3 bases: TGTGCCAGCAGCTTCGCCCAGGGGGCCTCCTACGAGCAGTACTTC. Amino acids: CASSFAQGASYEQYF.

This chain joins TRBV6-5 and TRBJ2-7; 7 bases match TRBD1. CDR1 is MNHEY and CDR2 is SVGAGI in the germline V gene. CDR3 length equals 15 residues. Trimming cost V 6 bases and J 2 bases; bases outside gene matches: 10. The CDR3 DNA is TGTGCCAGCAGCTACCGGGACAGTGAGACCTACGAGCAGTACTTC. This translates into CASSYRDSETYEQYF.

This clone was seen just once. The V and J genes are TRBV9 and TRBJ2-2; D is possibly TRBD2 (6 bases). Trimming cost V 2 bases and J 2 bases, with 13 bases left between them. CDR1 SGDLS and CDR2 YYNGEE come from the germline V gene. This CDR3 comprises 16 residues. The CDR3 nucleotides are TGTGCCAGCAGCGTTCAGGAGGGCCCTAACACCGGGGAGCTGTTTTTT. Residues: CASSVQEGPNTGELFF.

CDR3 sequence reads: CASRPTGGNYGYTF. The CDR3 DNA reads as TGTGCCAGCAGGCCGACAGGGGGGAACTATGGCTACACCTTC. This chain joins TRBV7-2 and TRBJ1-2, with 9 nucleotides matching TRBD1. The CDR3 runs 14 residues. CDR1 SGHTA and CDR2 FQGNSA come from the germline V gene. V lost 6 bases, J lost 2 bases, and 4 bases stayed unmatched.

This chain uses TRBV18 with TRBJ2-5; D gene ambiguous. This CDR3 has 15 amino acids. V lost 4 bases to trimming and J lost 0 bases, with 12 bases between them. Germline lookup yields CDR1 KGHSH and CDR2 LQKENI. The CDR3 protein is CASSLMTPDQETQYF. The CDR3 DNA reads TGTGCCAGCTCACTGATGACACCCGACCAAGAGACCCAGTACTTC.